Shown below are 14 T cell receptor beta chains from a single sample sequenced in a study of T cells in Graves' hyperthyroidism and ophthalmopathy. There were TCR beta CDR3 regions amplified from RNA transcripts. The HTBI set primed first-round TCR CDR3 RT-PCR. TCRdb reanalysed the multiplex PCR reads using MiXCR and keeps one entry per CDR3 protein. The data hold around 350,000 distinct CDR3 sequences, with 15% to 20% observed a single time. The sequencing sample was made of blood. These receptors were taken from a woman aged 18-30 years with Graves' hyperthyroidism.

This clonotype showed up many times. V gene TRBV24-1 combines with J gene TRBJ2-2, with a possible D match to TRBD1 (5 bases). From germline, CDR1 is KGHDR and CDR2 SFDVKD. V gave up 1 base and J gave up 5 bases, with 7 bases separating them. The CDR3 covers 14 residues. The chain's CDR3 is CATSDFRETGELFF. CDR3 DNA sequence: TGTGCCACCAGTGATTTCAGGGAAACCGGGGAGCTGTTTTTT.

The chain is built from TRBV10-3 and TRBJ2-2, with 8 bases that match TRBD2. Germline assignment: CDR1 ENHRY and CDR2 SYGVKD. V trimming: 5 bases; J trimming: 3 bases; junction bases outside the gene matches: 5. CDR3 size: 15 residues. DNA of the CDR3: TGTGCCATCAGTTCCGGGACTAGATACACCGGGGAGCTGTTTTTT. This sequence encodes CAISSGTRYTGELFF.

J is TRBJ2-7 and V is TRBV6-1; D tentatively fits TRBD1 or TRBD2 (5 bases each). The germline V gene encodes CDR1 MNHNS and CDR2 SASEGT. The CDR3 contains 13 residues. Trimming left V 6 bases short and J 6 bases short, with 15 bases between. This chain's CDR3 is CASSRDPGGEQYF. In DNA, the CDR3 is TGTGCCAGCAGCAGGGACCCGGGTGGCGAGCAGTACTTC.

CDR3 nucleotide sequence: TGTGCCAGCCCGACAGGGGAGACCCAGTACTTC. As protein: CASPTGETQYF. The chain links TRBV7-9 to TRBJ2-5; 7 bases agree with TRBD1. Germline CDR1 SEHNR, CDR2 FQNEAQ (reference sequence). The length of the CDR3 is 11 residues. The ends lost 8 bases at V and 5 bases at J; junction bases unmatched: 2.

This clonotype occurred many times. This chain connects TRBV20-1 to TRBJ2-5; 10 nucleotides align to TRBD2. Germline CDR1 reads DFQATT; CDR2 reads SNEGSKA (reference sequence). J lost 5 bases, V lost 5 bases, and 8 bases had no gene match. This CDR3 is built from 14 residues. CDR3 in amino acids: CSAALAGPRETQYF. The CDR3 DNA reads as TGCAGTGCTGCACTAGCGGGGCCGCGGGAGACCCAGTACTTC.

This clonotype was counted at least ten times. The chain joins TRBV10-3 to TRBJ1-1; D is undetermined. Trimming removed 3 bases at V and 5 bases at J, with 13 bases between. The CDR3 is 14 amino acids. Germline V gene lookup returns CDR1 ENHRY and CDR2 SYGVKD. CDR3 coding DNA: TGTGCCATCAGTGATCGGGGAAGGGAAACTGAAGCTTTCTTT. It encodes CAISDRGRETEAFF.

In this sample, this clonotype turned up many times. The genes are TRBV7-9 and TRBJ1-2, with D possibly being TRBD1 (5 bases). Germline V gene sequence: CDR1 SEHNR, CDR2 FQNEAQ (reference sequence). V was trimmed by 4 bases and J by 7 bases, leaving 13 bases between them. This CDR3 region has 13 residues. The CDR3 DNA follows: TGTGCCAGCAGCTCCCAGCCAGGGTTTGGCTACACCTTC. Its protein product is CASSSQPGFGYTF. Supplemented by reference TRBV7-9 and TRBJ1-2, the full variable domain reads DTGVSQNPRHKITKRGQNVTFRCDPISEHNRLYWYRQTLGQGPEFLTYFQNEAQLEKSRLLSDRFSAERPKGSFSTLEIQRTEQGDSAMYLCASSSQPGFGYTFGSGTRLTVV.

This clonotype showed up many times. The chain is built from TRBV3-1 and TRBJ1-5; D may be TRBD1 (5 bases). Germline V gene data show CDR1 as LGHDT and CDR2 as YNNKEL (reference sequence). V was pared by 1 base and J by 3 bases, with 16 bases between. This CDR3 spans 17 amino acids. The CDR3 region is CASSQGYGTALNQPQHF. The DNA for the CDR3 is TGTGCCAGCAGCCAAGGGTACGGGACCGCTCTCAATCAGCCCCAGCATTTT.

The chain has TRBV10-3 and TRBJ2-5; 9 nucleotides line up with TRBD2. CDR1 is ENHRY and CDR2 is SYGVKD in the germline V gene. J gave up 2 bases and V 3 bases, and 7 bases lay outside the gene matches. There are 16 residues in the CDR3. This chain's CDR3 is CAISDPSGDLQETQYF. CDR3 nucleotide sequence: TGTGCCATCAGTGACCCTAGCGGGGATTTACAAGAGACCCAGTACTTC.

A note on this clonotype: Possible read error: a much larger clone is one base away. The V call is TRBV9, the J call TRBJ2-7; D call uncertain. CDR1 is SGDLS, CDR2 YYNGEE, per germline. Trimming took off 7 bases at V and 2 bases at J, with 19 bases between the two ends. The CDR3 is 15 amino acids. The CDR3 loop reads CASCPEPHETYEQYF. In DNA, the CDR3 is TGTGCCAGCTGCCCAGAACCCCATGAAACCTACGAGCAGTACTTC.

This clonotype was seen repeatedly, ten times or more. The rearrangement uses TRBV19 and TRBJ1-5, with a tentative D call TRBD1 (6 bases). Germline V gives CDR1 LNHDA, CDR2 SQIVND (reference sequence). V lost 6 bases and J lost 5, with 17 bases in between. This CDR3 has 15 residues. CDR3 amino acids: CASSRTADPYQPQHF. The CDR3 DNA is TGTGCCAGTAGCCGGACAGCCGACCCTTATCAGCCCCAGCATTTT.

This clonotype was counted at least ten times. The rearrangement joins TRBV2 to TRBJ1-5; D may be TRBD1 (6 bases). Between the trimmed V and J ends, which lost 7 bases and 9 bases, there was a span of 16 bases. Per the germline V gene, CDR1 is SNHLY and CDR2 is FYNNEI. The CDR3 totals 13 residues. CDR3 nucleotides: TGTGCCAGCACCCTCCAGGGGATTTCGCCCCAGCATTTT. Its protein product is CASTLQGISPQHF.

V gene TRBV30 combines with J gene TRBJ1-2; D is unclear. This CDR3 spans 12 amino acids. Deletions cut 5 bases from V and 0 bases from J, with 7 bases between. Germline V gives CDR1 GTSNPN, CDR2 SVGIG (reference sequence). The CDR3, as DNA: TGTGCCTGGCAACGGACTAACTATGGCTACACCTTC. Amino acid sequence: CAWQRTNYGYTF.

The rearrangement joins TRBV14 to TRBJ2-7, with TRBD1 identical over 11 bases. V shed 0 bases and J 5 bases; nucleotides not matched to a gene: 9. This CDR3 is built from 17 residues. Germline CDR1 and CDR2: SGHDN and FVKESK. CDR3 in DNA: TGTGCCAGCAGCCAAGAGGGAGGGGACAGGGGGTTCCACGAGCAGTACTTC. It specifies CASSQEGGDRGFHEQYF.